This T cell receptor beta chain was identified during a study of blood T cell repertoires in COVID-19. Study information: T cells, B-cell-depleted T cells, or PBMCs provided the cDNA or gDNA that served as material.

Authors' data handling: Amplification of reference gene primers was used by the study to estimate nucleated cell counts. Clones were read by immunoSEQ multiplex PCR, and TCRdb kept only the in-frame ones, dropping some. V and J calls plus clone size are reproduced from that table; the DNA served to infer D and trimming. There are roughly 350,000 clones in the sample; roughly 90% occur only once, and 6% to 8.5% lies in the top ten. Seattle patient enrollment occurred during active infection, with longitudinal follow-up thereafter. The CDR3 contains 14 residues. V dropped 3 bases and J dropped 0 bases, with 6 bases sitting between them. CDR1 and CDR2 (germline): LNHDA, SQIVND (reference sequence). A single count supports this clone.

The TCR sequence derives from a woman between 70 and 85 years old with COVID-19, enrolled during active disease. The chain carries TRBV19 and TRBJ1-3, with D hard to call. The sequenced sample was peripheral blood. The CDR3 bases are TGTGCCAGTAGTATGCGAATCTCTGGAAACACCATATATTTT. This gives the protein CASSMRISGNTIYF.